A selection of T cell receptor beta chains follows, all from one sample in a study of T cell responses to AZD1222 COVID-19 vaccine. Data came from immunoSEQ multiplex PCR; TCRdb stores just in-frame clones and leaves some out. The sample yields 150,000 or so clones, 90% to 95% seen once. Sequenced material: peripheral blood, taken on day 0 of AZD1222 vaccination. The receptor set was obtained from an adult in good health. CDR3s include the opening cysteine and the closing phenylalanine or tryptophan. Each record gives: clone size, J gene, D gene, V gene, CDR3 DNA, CDR3 protein. The D gene is left open where the match is weak. Size is omitted from some rows. Given values are once, few, many or a class for expanded clones.

NA TRBJ1-3 NA TRBV30 TGTGCCTGGAGTAAGGGGCAAGTAAGCGTCCTATCTGGAAACACCATATATTTT CAWSKGQVSVLSGNTIYF
NA TRBJ2-3 TRBD2 TRBV11-1 TGTGCCAGCAGCCCGACTAGCAAAGATACGCAGTATTTT CASSPTSKDTQYF
NA TRBJ1-2 TRBD1 TRBV2 TGTGCCAGCAGTCCATGGACAGGGGGTTATAACTATGGCTACACCTTC CASSPWTGGYNYGYTF
NA TRBJ1-5 NA TRBV7-8 TGTGCCAGCAGCTTCGCAGGAAGCAATCAGCCCCAGCATTTT CASSFAGSNQPQHF
NA TRBJ1-6 TRBD1 TRBV5-4 TGTGCCAGCAGCTTGGGGGGGACAGGGGTTAATTCACCCCTCCACTTT CASSLGGTGVNSPLHF
NA TRBJ1-6 NA TRBV7-9 TGTGCCAGCAGCTCTCTCGGCGTAAATTCACCCCTCCACTTT CASSSLGVNSPLHF
few TRBJ1-3 NA TRBV7-9 TGTGCCAGCAGCTTATCCGTCAGCTCTGGAAACACCATATATTTT CASSLSVSSGNTIYF
NA TRBJ2-7 TRBD1 TRBV6-5 TGTGCCAGCAGATCCCGACAGGGTAGGGACGAGCAGTACTTC CASRSRQGRDEQYF
NA TRBJ1-2 TRBD1 TRBV6-5 TGTGCCAGCAGCCTGACAGGGCCCCCCGGGGGCTACACCTTC CASSLTGPPGGYTF
NA TRBJ1-1 TRBD1 TRBV18 TGTGCCAGCTCTCAACTGGGACAGGGGGAGAACACTGAAGCTTTCTTT CASSQLGQGENTEAFF
NA TRBJ1-3 NA TRBV6-5 TGTGCCAGCAGTTCTCCCGGGGGATCAAACACCATATATTTT CASSSPGGSNTIYF
NA TRBJ2-7 TRBD1 TRBV6-5 TGTGCCAGCAACTCTCCCAGGGGGCGACGAGAGCAGTACTTC CASNSPRGRREQYF
NA TRBJ2-3 TRBD1 TRBV29-1 TGCAGCGTCGTATTGACAGGGGGCGTTGTTGATACGCAGTATTTT CSVVLTGGVVDTQYF
NA TRBJ1-5 NA TRBV19 TGTGCCAGTAGTGGGGGACGGTATAGCAATCAGCCCCAGCATTTT CASSGGRYSNQPQHF
NA TRBJ1-5 NA TRBV18 TGTGCCAGCTCACCCATGACAGGCAATCAGCCCCAGCATTTT CASSPMTGNQPQHF
NA TRBJ1-2 NA TRBV7-2 TGTGCCAGCAGCTTAGCGCAGGGAGAAAACTATGGCTACACCTTC CASSLAQGENYGYTF
NA TRBJ1-1 NA TRBV5-1 TGCGCCAGCAGCTTGCCCCGACACGACTGGGACACTGAAGCTTTCTTT CASSLPRHDWDTEAFF
NA TRBJ1-5 TRBD1 TRBV6-1 TGTGCCAGCAGTGGCACCTCGGGACAGGGGACCAATCAGCCCCAGCATTTT CASSGTSGQGTNQPQHF
NA TRBJ2-4 TRBD2 TRBV7-2 TGTGCCAGCGGTCCCGGGACTACCTCGTCGATTCAGTACTTC CASGPGTTSSIQYF
few TRBJ2-6 NA TRBV3-1/TRBV3-2 TGTGCCAGCAGCCAAGGACAGTCTGGGGCCAACGTCCTGACTTTC CASSQGQSGANVLTF
once TRBJ1-2 NA TRBV2 TGTGCCAGCAGTGAAGGAGTCTATGGCTACACCTTC CASSEGVYGYTF
once TRBJ2-7 NA TRBV5-8 TGTGCCAGCAGCTTGGGTAGCAGGAGGGCAAACGAGCAGTACTTC CASSLGSRRANEQYF
NA TRBJ2-7 NA TRBV9 TGTGCCAGCAGCGCCGGACCTGGTGGAGCACCTCCTTACGAGCAGTACTTC CASSAGPGGAPPYEQYF
NA TRBJ2-5 NA TRBV9 TGTGCCAGCAGCCTTCGGGACCAAGAGACCCAGTACTTC CASSLRDQETQYF
NA TRBJ1-1 NA TRBV5-4 TGTGCCAGCAGCTCCGGGGGCCGGAGCACTGAAGCTTTCTTT CASSSGGRSTEAFF
NA TRBJ1-1 NA TRBV10-3 TGTGCCATCAGTGAGTCCGTCCTTCGGGACACTGAAGCTTTCTTT CAISESVLRDTEAFF
NA TRBJ1-1 NA TRBV2 TGTGCCAGCAGTGCTTTCCCAAACACTGAAGCTTTCTTT CASSAFPNTEAFF
NA TRBJ2-5 NA TRBV7-9 TGTGCCAGCAGCTTTAGTACAGCCAAGGAGACCCAGTACTTC CASSFSTAKETQYF
once TRBJ2-3 NA TRBV18 TGTGCCAGCTCACCGAGGTGGGATACGCAGTATTTT CASSPRWDTQYF
NA TRBJ1-4 NA TRBV5-6 TGTGCCAGCAACCCTTACGGACCCAATGAAAAACTGTTTTTT CASNPYGPNEKLFF
NA TRBJ2-1 NA TRBV18 TGTGCCAGCTCACCACCGAACGGAGCAGATGAGCAGTTCTTC CASSPPNGADEQFF
NA TRBJ1-1 NA TRBV27 TGTGCCAGCAGGAAACAGGGCCAGAACACTGAAGCTTTCTTT CASRKQGQNTEAFF
NA TRBJ2-5 NA TRBV13 TGTGCCAGCAGCTTTAGTCTCAGAAGCTTCCAAGAGACCCAGTACTTC CASSFSLRSFQETQYF
NA TRBJ2-5 TRBD1 TRBV3-1/TRBV3-2 TGTGCCAGCAGCCCGCGGGACAGGGTAGAGACCCAGTACTTC CASSPRDRVETQYF
many TRBJ1-5 TRBD1 TRBV2 TGTGCCAGCAGTGAATTGGGGGCAGGGGGCGGCCAGCCCCAGCATTTT CASSELGAGGGQPQHF